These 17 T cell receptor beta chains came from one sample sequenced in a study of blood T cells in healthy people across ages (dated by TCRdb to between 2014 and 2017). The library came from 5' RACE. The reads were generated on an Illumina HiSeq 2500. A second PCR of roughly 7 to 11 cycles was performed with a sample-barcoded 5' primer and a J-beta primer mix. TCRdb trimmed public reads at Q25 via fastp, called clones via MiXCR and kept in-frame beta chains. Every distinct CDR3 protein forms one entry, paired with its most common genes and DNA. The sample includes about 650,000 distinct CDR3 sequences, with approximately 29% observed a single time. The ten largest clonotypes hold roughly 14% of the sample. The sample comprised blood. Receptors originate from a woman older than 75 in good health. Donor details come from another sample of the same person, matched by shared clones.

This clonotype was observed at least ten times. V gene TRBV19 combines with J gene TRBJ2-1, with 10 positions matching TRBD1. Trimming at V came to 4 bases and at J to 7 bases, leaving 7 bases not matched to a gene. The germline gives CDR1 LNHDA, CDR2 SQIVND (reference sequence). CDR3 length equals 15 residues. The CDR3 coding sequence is TGTGCCAGTAGTACAGACAGGGGGCTCGGTAATGAGCAGTTCTTC. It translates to CASSTDRGLGNEQFF.

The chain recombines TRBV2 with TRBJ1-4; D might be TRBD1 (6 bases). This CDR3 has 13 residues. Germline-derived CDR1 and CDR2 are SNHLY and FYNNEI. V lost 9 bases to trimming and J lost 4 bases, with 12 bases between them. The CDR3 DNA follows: TGTGCCAGTCAGGGGCGGGATAATGAAAAACTGTTTTTT. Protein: CASQGRDNEKLFF. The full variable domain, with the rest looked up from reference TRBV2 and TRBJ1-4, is EPEVTQTPSHQVTQMGQEVILRCVPISNHLYFYWYRQILGQKVEFLVSFYNNEISEKSEIFDDQFSVERPDGSNFTLKIRSTKLEDSAMYFCASQGRDNEKLFFGSGTQLSVL.

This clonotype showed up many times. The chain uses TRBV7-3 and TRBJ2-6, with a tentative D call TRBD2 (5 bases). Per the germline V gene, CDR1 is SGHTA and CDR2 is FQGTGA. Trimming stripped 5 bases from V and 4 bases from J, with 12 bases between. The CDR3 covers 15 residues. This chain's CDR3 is CASSPGFSGANVLTF. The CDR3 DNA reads TGTGCCAGCAGCCCGGGATTTTCGGGGGCCAACGTCCTGACTTTC.

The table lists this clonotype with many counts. CDR3 DNA sequence: TGCAGTGCGCCCCCGCGGGAGGGGCGCAATGAGCAGTTCTTC. This codes for CSAPPREGRNEQFF. This chain joins TRBV20-1 and TRBJ2-1, with 9 positions matching TRBD2. The CDR3 consists of 14 residues. The V and J ends lost 6 bases and 6 bases, in that order; junction bases with no gene match: 9. CDR1 and CDR2 (germline): DFQATT, SNEGSKA (reference sequence).

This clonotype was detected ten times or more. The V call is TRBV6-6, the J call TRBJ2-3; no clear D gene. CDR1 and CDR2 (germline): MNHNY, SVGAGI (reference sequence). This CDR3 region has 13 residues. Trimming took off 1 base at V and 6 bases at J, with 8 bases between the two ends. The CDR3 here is CASSYLIGDTQYF. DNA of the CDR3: TGTGCCAGCAGTTACTTAATAGGGGATACGCAGTATTTT.

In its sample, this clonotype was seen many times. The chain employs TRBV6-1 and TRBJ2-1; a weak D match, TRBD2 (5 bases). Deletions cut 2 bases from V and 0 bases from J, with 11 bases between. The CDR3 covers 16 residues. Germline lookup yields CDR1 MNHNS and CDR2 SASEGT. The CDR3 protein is CASSERGLSSYNEQFF. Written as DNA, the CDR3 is TGTGCCAGCAGTGAAAGAGGACTTAGCTCCTACAATGAGCAGTTCTTC.

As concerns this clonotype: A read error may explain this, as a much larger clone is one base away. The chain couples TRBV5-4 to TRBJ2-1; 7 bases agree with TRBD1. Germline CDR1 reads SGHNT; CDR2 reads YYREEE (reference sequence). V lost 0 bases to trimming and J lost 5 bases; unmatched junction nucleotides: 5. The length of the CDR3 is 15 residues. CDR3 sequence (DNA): TGTGCCAGCAGCTTGGGGAGGACAGGAAACAATGAGCAGTTCTTC. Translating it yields CASSLGRTGNNEQFF.

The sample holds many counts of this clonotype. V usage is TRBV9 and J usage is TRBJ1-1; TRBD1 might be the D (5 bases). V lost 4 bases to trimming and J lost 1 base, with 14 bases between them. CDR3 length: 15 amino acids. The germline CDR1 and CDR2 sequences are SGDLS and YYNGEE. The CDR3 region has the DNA TGTGCCAGCAGCCCCGAGGGGAGCGCGAACACTGAAGCTTTCTTT. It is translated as CASSPEGSANTEAFF. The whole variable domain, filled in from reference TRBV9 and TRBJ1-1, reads DSGVTQTPKHLITATGQRVTLRCSPRSGDLSVYWYQQSLDQGLQFLIQYYNGEERAKGNILERFSAQQFPDLHSELNLSSLELGDSALYFCASSPEGSANTEAFFGQGTRLTVV.

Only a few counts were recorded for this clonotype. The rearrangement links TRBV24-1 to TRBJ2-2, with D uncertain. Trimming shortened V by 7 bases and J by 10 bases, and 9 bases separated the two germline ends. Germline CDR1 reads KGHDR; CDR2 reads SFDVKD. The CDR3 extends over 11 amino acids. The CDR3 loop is CATRWTEELFF. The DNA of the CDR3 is TGTGCCACCAGATGGACGGAGGAGCTGTTTTTT.

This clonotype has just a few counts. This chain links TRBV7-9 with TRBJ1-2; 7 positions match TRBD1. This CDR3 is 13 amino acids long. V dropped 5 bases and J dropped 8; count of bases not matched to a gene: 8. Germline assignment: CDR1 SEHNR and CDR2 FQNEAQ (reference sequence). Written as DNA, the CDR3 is TGTGCCAGCAGCCGATACAGGGGTGAGGGCTACACCTTC. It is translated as CASSRYRGEGYTF.

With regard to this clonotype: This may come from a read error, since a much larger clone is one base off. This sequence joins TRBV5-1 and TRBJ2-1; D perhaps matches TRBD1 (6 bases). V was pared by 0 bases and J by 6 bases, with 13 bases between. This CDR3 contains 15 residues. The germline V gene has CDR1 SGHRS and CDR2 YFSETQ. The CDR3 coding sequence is TGCGCCAGCAGCTTGGATAGTCAGGGGTGCAATGAGCAGTTCTTC. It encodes CASSLDSQGCNEQFF.

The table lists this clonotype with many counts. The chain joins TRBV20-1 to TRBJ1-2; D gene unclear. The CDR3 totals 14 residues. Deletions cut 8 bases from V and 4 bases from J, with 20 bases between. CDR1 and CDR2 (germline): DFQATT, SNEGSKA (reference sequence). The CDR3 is CSTPPAGGLYGYTF. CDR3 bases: TGCAGTACGCCCCCAGCGGGAGGGCTCTATGGCTACACCTTC.

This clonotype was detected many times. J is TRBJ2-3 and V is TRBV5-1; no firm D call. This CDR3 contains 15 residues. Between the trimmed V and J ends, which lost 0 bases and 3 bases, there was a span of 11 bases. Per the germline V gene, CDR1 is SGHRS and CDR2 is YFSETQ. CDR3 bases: TGCGCCAGCAGCTTGGGAGTCGGATCAACAGATACGCAGTATTTT. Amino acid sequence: CASSLGVGSTDTQYF.

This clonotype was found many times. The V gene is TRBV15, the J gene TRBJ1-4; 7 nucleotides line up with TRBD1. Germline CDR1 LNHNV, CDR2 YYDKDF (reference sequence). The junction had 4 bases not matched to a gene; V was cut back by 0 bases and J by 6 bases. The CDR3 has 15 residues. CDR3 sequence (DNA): TGTGCCACCAGCAGAGATTTAACAGGGGATGAAAAACTGTTTTTT. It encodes CATSRDLTGDEKLFF.

CDR3 coding DNA: TGTGCCAGCAGGGGACAGTGGTTGGGGGATACGCAGTATTTT. Residues: CASRGQWLGDTQYF. The chain uses TRBV12-3 or TRBV12-4 and TRBJ2-3, with 7 bases matching TRBD1. CDR3 size: 14 residues. The V segment lost 6 bases and the J segment 6 bases; nucleotides outside the gene matches: 9.

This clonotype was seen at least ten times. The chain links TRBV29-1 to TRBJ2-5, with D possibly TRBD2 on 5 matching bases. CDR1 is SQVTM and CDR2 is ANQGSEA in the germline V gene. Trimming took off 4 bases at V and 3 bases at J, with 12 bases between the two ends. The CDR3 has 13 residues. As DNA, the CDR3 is TGCAGCGTTGTACGAGGGAGTGAAGAGACCCAGTACTTC. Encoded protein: CSVVRGSEETQYF.

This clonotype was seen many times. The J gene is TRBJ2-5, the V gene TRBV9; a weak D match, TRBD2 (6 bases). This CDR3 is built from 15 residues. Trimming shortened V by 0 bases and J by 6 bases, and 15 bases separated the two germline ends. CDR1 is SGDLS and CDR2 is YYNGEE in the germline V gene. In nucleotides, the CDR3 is TGTGCCAGCAGCGTAGCCCCTTCGGGGAGGCAGACCCAGTACTTC. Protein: CASSVAPSGRQTQYF.